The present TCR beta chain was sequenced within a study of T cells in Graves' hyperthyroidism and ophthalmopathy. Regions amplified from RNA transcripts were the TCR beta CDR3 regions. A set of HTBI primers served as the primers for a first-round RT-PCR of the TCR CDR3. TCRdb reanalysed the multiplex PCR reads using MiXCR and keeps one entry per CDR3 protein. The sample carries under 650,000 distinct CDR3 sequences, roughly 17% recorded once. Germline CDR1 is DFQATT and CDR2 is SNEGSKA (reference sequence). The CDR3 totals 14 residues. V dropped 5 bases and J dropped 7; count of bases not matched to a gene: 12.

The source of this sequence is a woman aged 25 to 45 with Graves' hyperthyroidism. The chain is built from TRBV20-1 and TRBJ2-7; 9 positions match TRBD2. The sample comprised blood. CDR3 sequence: CSAGSGTSRGEQYF. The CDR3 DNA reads TGCAGTGCTGGCTCCGGGACTAGCCGGGGGGAGCAGTACTTC.